This T cell receptor (beta chain) was recovered during a study of blood T cell repertoires in COVID-19. On the study more broadly: Donors in the United States, Italy and Spain gave samples during acute or convalescent COVID-19.

As handled by the study authors: Amplification of reference gene primers was used by the study to estimate nucleated cell counts. The assay was immunoSEQ multiplex PCR, and TCRdb's table has in-frame clones only and misses some. That table supplies the V and J calls and clone size; D and trimming were determined from the DNA. The sample yields some 220,000 clones, approximately 85% seen once. The Seattle patients, enrolled during active infection, were followed longitudinally. The CDR3 covers 14 residues. V gave up 6 bases and J gave up 0 bases; unmatched junction bases: 2. CDR1 and CDR2 (germline): MNHNY, SVGAGI (reference sequence).

Sequenced: peripheral blood. The V gene is TRBV6-6, the J gene TRBJ2-7; TRBD1 aligns across 10 bases. This TCR was sampled from a woman between 70 and 85 years old with COVID-19, enrolled during active disease. This chain's CDR3 is CASRGQGSSYEQYF. The DNA for the CDR3 is TGTGCCAGCAGGGGACAGGGGAGCTCCTACGAGCAGTACTTC.